Listed here is a single TCR beta chain. The clone's antigen remains unknown. No base quality values were provided; no much bigger clone lies one nucleotide off. The sample comes from a study of T-cell reconstitution after alpha-beta-depleted transplantation in children (dated by TCRdb to the mid-2010s). Turning to the overall study: T-cell immune reconstitution after TCRalphabeta/CD19-depleted allogeneic hematopoietic cell transplantation in children was quantitatively tracked in the study by means of TCR repertoire profiling.

The library was obtained by PCR. Sequencer: Illumina HiSeq 2500. To normalize quantification of the TCRbeta repertoire, the TCR libraries were built with molecular barcoding that relied on unique molecular identifiers. TCRdb cleaned the public reads at Q25 with fastp, built clones with MiXCR and kept in-frame beta chains. Rows are combined by CDR3 protein, so each entry shows the most common genes and DNA. The sample yields approximately 240,000 distinct CDR3 sequences; around 9.7% were counted once. The top ten clones comprise about 4.9% of the sample. Material: PBMCs from the stem cell graft donor, obtained from the stem cell graft. This TCR was recovered from a human donor who donated a stem cell graft to a child with SCID.

DNA sequence: TGTGCCTGTCAAAAGGACAGGGCAGCCGGGGAGCTGTTTTTT. This sequence encodes CACQKDRAAGELFF. This receptor chain uses TRBV30 and TRBJ2-2, with 8 central nucleotides matching TRBD1. The germline V gene (reference sequence) sets CDR1 to GTSNPN and CDR2 to SVGIG. V and J are trimmed by 6 bases and 6 bases, and the gene matches miss 9 bases of the junction. The CDR3 holds 14 amino acids from the cysteine to the phenylalanine. The CDR3 DNA has 42 bases and is translated from base 1.